The next 2 T cell receptor beta chains were all read from a single sample in a study of post-analysis software for immune sequencing data. General study findings and limits: TRBV5-6, TRBV5-1 and TRBV20-1 were among 4 or 5 TRBV segments more frequent in patients than controls.

These TCRs are of unknown antigen specificity. Unique molecular identifiers featured in each of the TCR beta cDNA libraries. TCRdb reprocessed the PCR reads with MiXCR, giving one entry per CDR3 protein. The sample contains fewer than 700,000 distinct CDR3 sequences, about 40% of which appear only once. Sequencing input: blood. These receptors were collected from a girl between 5 and 17 years old with multiple sclerosis.

The chain carries TRBV6-6 and TRBJ1-2; possibly TRBD1 for D (5 bases). Germline V gene data show CDR1 as MNHNY and CDR2 as SVGAGI (reference sequence). Between the trimmed V and J ends, which lost 6 bases and 5 bases, there was a span of 13 bases. This CDR3 is built from 13 residues. CDR3 DNA sequence: TGTGCCAGCAGGGGACTCTTTCAATATGGCTACACCTTC. It translates to CASRGLFQYGYTF.

The rearrangement joins TRBV7-9 to TRBJ2-7; 7 bases match TRBD2. Germline V gives CDR1 SEHNR, CDR2 FQNEAQ (reference sequence). The CDR3 sequence is 14 residues long. The V and J ends lost 5 bases and 1 base, in that order; junction bases with no gene match: 5. CDR3 protein: CASSPGTNSYEQYF. CDR3 DNA: TGTGCCAGCAGCCCCGGGACTAATTCCTACGAGCAGTACTTC.